This is a list of T cell receptor beta chains from one sample in a study of blood T cell repertoires in COVID-19. Assay used: immunoSEQ multiplex PCR; TCRdb lists only in-frame clones, some missing. The sample shows 30,000 to 40,000 clones, 65% to 85% of them seen only once. The specimen was peripheral blood. Receptors were obtained from a man between 60 and 75 years old in a cohort sampled during active COVID-19. CDR3s leave out the opening cysteine and the closing phenylalanine or tryptophan.

v_call	j_call	cdr3_aa
TRBV5-4	TRBJ2-7	ASSPYTSGAYEQY
TRBV11-2	TRBJ2-7	ASSLDRGKFYEQY
TRBV11-1	TRBJ2-7	ASSSGLAGYEQY
TRBV27	TRBJ2-2	ASSYGGIGELF
TRBV28	TRBJ1-2	ASSLRGEGGGYT
TRBV2	TRBJ1-5	ASSAQTNQPQH
TRBV24-1	TRBJ2-5	ATSDRLVGQETQY
TRBV5-1	TRBJ1-1	ASSFSGGVNTEAF
TRBV29-1	TRBJ1-1	SVAQNMNTEAF
TRBV6-5	TRBJ2-1	ASSRQGQNNEQF
TRBV11-3	TRBJ1-2	ASSSPNDRNDGYT
TRBV2	TRBJ2-7	AITQGQGEQY
TRBV7-6	TRBJ2-3	ASSLGIGGGPDTQY
TRBV11-3	TRBJ2-7	ASSPPGIPYEQY
TRBV4-3	TRBJ2-7	ASSQERTGGLNEQY
TRBV28	TRBJ2-6	ASGQLSGANVLT
TRBV4-1	TRBJ2-4	ASSQDFGTSLDIQY
TRBV27	TRBJ2-3	ASLSAGDTQY
TRBV9	TRBJ2-2	ASSGNRGVNTGELF
TRBV6-5	TRBJ2-3	ASRSDYRTDTQY
TRBV7-2	TRBJ1-5	ASSVAGGARPNQPQH
TRBV9	TRBJ2-1	ASSRRDRGYYNEQF
TRBV28	TRBJ1-1	ASSLSVRNTEAF
TRBV19	TRBJ2-1	ASSIKLDGGEQF
TRBV5-4	TRBJ2-4	ASSDDRQNIQY
TRBV6-5	TRBJ1-3	ASSSTGAQGNTIY
TRBV12-3/TRBV12-4	TRBJ2-2	ASSRQSTGELF
TRBV5-1	TRBJ2-5	ASSLRPVGAETQY
TRBV6-5	TRBJ2-5	ASRDPGRETQY
TRBV30	TRBJ1-5	AWDRAGQPQH
TRBV7-9	TRBJ1-2	ASSFSTDNGGGYT
TRBV27	TRBJ2-7	ASSRHPGTGDHEQY
TRBV6-6	TRBJ2-3	ASSFLGGDTQY
TRBV29-1	TRBJ2-5	SVDGVTDQETQY
TRBV27	TRBJ2-7	ASSSSYEQY
TRBV7-6	TRBJ2-2	ASGGAGGSTGELF